This TCR beta chain originates from a study of shared clonotypes between healthy human individuals. Study as a whole: Researchers assigned three CD4 naive, three CD4 memory, two CD8 naive and one CD8 memory plate to each donor.

Healthy HIV-negative adults with no recent acute infections or vaccinations were recruited as donors. The CDR3 is 15 amino acids. The germline CDR1 and CDR2 sequences are KGHSH and LQKENI. V lost 4 bases and J lost 3, with 13 bases in between. Produced via immunoSEQ multiplex PCR; TCRdb's table is partial and in-frame only. The sample includes about 1.5 million clones, about 98% seen only once; the top ten take about 0.4%. The V call is TRBV18, the J call TRBJ1-5; D is perhaps TRBD1 (6 bases). The clonotype was recovered from a young man in good health. Sequenced input: naive CD4+ T cells sorted from blood. Subset reported: CD45RA+ positively selected. CDR3 residues: CASSLAGQPNQPQHF. CDR3 nucleotide sequence: TGTGCCAGCTCACTTGCCGGACAGCCCAATCAGCCCCAGCATTTT.